A single sample is the source of the 5 T cell receptor beta chains below, sequenced in a study of T cells in Graves' hyperthyroidism and ophthalmopathy. Researchers amplified the TCR beta CDR3 regions from RNA transcripts. Primed by the HTBI set, a first-round RT-PCR was run on the TCR CDR3. A single record per CDR3 protein comes from TCRdb applying MiXCR to the multiplex PCR reads. The sample consists of roughly 530,000 distinct CDR3 sequences, roughly 17% of them appearing once. The source material was blood. These receptors were obtained from a woman aged 18-30 years with Graves' ophthalmopathy.

At least ten counts were recorded for this clonotype. The CDR3 loop reads CASSSGGALYTDTQYF. The CDR3 coding sequence is TGTGCCAGCAGTAGCGGGGGGGCCCTGTACACAGATACGCAGTATTTT. The V call is TRBV28, the J call TRBJ2-3, with TRBD2 matching 10 bases. The CDR3 has 16 amino acids. Germline assignment: CDR1 MDHEN and CDR2 SYDVKM. After removal of 5 bases from V and 2 bases from J, the junction contained 7 bases not matched to a gene.

In its sample, this clonotype was seen a few times. The junction does not match germline at one end; this may be a read error. The chain links TRBV5-1 to TRBJ2-4; D perhaps matches TRBD1 (7 bases). This CDR3 is 14 amino acids long. CDR1 and CDR2 from the germline V gene are SGHRS and YFSETQ. CDR3 coding DNA: TGTGCCAGCAGCGCAGGGGGGTCCAAAAACATTCAGTACTTC. This translates into CASSAGGSKNIQYF.

This clonotype was observed at least ten times. The chain uses TRBV30 and TRBJ1-4; possible D gene TRBD1, 6 bases. The CDR3 length is 14 residues. Trimming took 0 bases from V and 7 from J, leaving 12 bases between them. In germline, CDR1 is GTSNPN, CDR2 SVGIG (reference sequence). This CDR3 reads CAWSVAGAIEKLFF. Written as DNA, the CDR3 is TGTGCCTGGAGTGTAGCAGGGGCGATTGAAAAACTGTTTTTT.

This clonotype has a count of ten or more. V usage is TRBV28 and J usage is TRBJ1-2, with 8 bases aligning to TRBD1. The ends lost 6 bases at V and 5 bases at J; junction bases unmatched: 14. Looked up from germline, CDR1 is MDHEN and CDR2 is SYDVKM. The CDR3 is made up of 16 amino acids. The DNA for the CDR3 is TGTGCCAGCAGCCCAAGGGGGACCGGGACAGGATATGGCTACACCTTC. This sequence encodes CASSPRGTGTGYGYTF.

The rearrangement uses TRBV6-2 or TRBV6-3 and TRBJ2-5; 13 bases are shared with TRBD2. CDR1 MNHEY and CDR2 SVGEGT come from the germline V gene. J gave up 0 bases and V 6 bases, and 7 bases lay outside the gene matches. This CDR3 spans 17 amino acids. The CDR3 DNA sequence: TGTGCCAGCAGCCCACTAGCGGGGGGGCAGTACCAAGAGACCCAGTACTTC. As protein: CASSPLAGGQYQETQYF.